These 7 T cell receptor beta chains were sequenced from one sample in a study of cytomegalovirus exposure and HLA in healthy donors. PCR was performed using 60 Vbeta and 13 Jbeta primers. Produced via immunoSEQ multiplex PCR; TCRdb's table is partial and in-frame only. The sample lists roughly 62,000 clones, 65% to 80% seen once, with roughly 5.3% in the top ten. The sample consisted of PBMCs. The receptors come from a woman aged 25 to 39 in good health and CMV-seronegative.

This chain links TRBV29-1 with TRBJ2-5, with a possible D match to TRBD1 (5 bases). V lost 7 bases and J lost 5, with 17 bases in between. The length of the CDR3 is 13 residues. Germline V gives CDR1 SQVTM, CDR2 ANQGSEA. CDR3: CSGVTVLGETQYF. For the CDR3, the DNA is TGCAGCGGTGTGACAGTATTAGGGGAGACCCAGTACTTC.

The rearrangement links TRBV15 to TRBJ2-1, with D hard to call. This CDR3 is 12 amino acids long. V was trimmed by 11 bases and J by 2 bases, leaving 10 bases between them. Per germline, CDR1 LNHNV and CDR2 YYDKDF (reference sequence). This CDR3 reads CAAAATYNEQFF. The CDR3 region has the DNA TGTGCCGCCGCCGCTACCTACAATGAGCAGTTCTTC.

The V and J genes are TRBV6-4 and TRBJ1-1, with a possible D match to TRBD1 (5 bases). Trimming removed 3 bases from V and 6 bases from J, with 11 bases in between. The germline V gene has CDR1 MRHNA and CDR2 SNTAGT. This CDR3 comprises 13 residues. The CDR3 DNA reads TGTGCCAGCAGTGAATGGGAAGGGGCTGAAGCTTTCTTT. It yields the protein CASSEWEGAEAFF.

The chain combines TRBV11-2 with TRBJ1-2; D is unclear. The V gene lost 8 bases and the J gene lost 8 bases, with 18 bases spanning the gap. Germline V CDR1 and CDR2: SGHAT, FQNNGV. CDR3 length equals 13 residues. CDR3 residues: CASLPYGEDGYTF. DNA of the CDR3: TGTGCCAGCTTACCGTACGGGGAAGACGGCTACACCTTC.

The V and J genes are TRBV7-2 and TRBJ1-1; D is possibly TRBD1 (6 bases). The CDR3 length is 17 residues. Deletions cut 1 base from V and 5 bases from J, with 20 bases between. From germline, CDR1 is SGHTA and CDR2 FQGNSA. The CDR3 here is CASSLVPRGARGTEAFF. For the CDR3, the DNA is TGTGCCAGCAGCTTAGTTCCTCGGGGGGCGCGAGGGACTGAAGCTTTCTTT.

This chain connects TRBV5-8 to TRBJ2-1; TRBD1 is a possible D gene (5 bases). CDR3 length: 16 residues. The germline gives CDR1 SGHTS, CDR2 YDEGEE. V was pared by 4 bases and J by 1 base, with 15 bases between. The CDR3 here is CASSPPRQHSYNEQFF. For the CDR3, the DNA is TGTGCCAGCAGCCCTCCAAGACAGCATTCCTACAATGAGCAGTTCTTC.

The rearrangement links TRBV10-3 to TRBJ2-3; TRBD1 might be the D (5 bases). Germline V gene data show CDR1 as ENHRY and CDR2 as SYGVKD. This CDR3 comprises 16 residues. The ends were cut back, 3 bases at V and 3 bases at J, with 16 bases in the middle. The DNA for the CDR3 is TGTGCCATCAGTGATCCGGGTAGGGGTGGAACAGATACGCAGTATTTT. Protein: CAISDPGRGGTDTQYF.